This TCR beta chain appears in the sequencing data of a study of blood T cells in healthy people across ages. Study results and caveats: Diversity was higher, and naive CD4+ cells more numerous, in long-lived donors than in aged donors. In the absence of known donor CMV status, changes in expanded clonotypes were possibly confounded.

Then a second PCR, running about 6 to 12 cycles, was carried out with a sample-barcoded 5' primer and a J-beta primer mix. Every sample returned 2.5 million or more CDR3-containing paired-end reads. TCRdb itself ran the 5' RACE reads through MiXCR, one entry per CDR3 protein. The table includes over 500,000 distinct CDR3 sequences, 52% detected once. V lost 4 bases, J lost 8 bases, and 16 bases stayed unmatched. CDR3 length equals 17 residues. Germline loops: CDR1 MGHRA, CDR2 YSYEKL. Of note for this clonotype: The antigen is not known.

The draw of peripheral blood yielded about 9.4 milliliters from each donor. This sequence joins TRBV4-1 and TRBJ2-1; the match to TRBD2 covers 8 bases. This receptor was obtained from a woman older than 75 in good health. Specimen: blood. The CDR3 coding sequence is TGCGCCAGCAGCCCCATGGGACTAGTAAAGAGGGGCGATGAGCAGTTCTTC. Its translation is CASSPMGLVKRGDEQFF.